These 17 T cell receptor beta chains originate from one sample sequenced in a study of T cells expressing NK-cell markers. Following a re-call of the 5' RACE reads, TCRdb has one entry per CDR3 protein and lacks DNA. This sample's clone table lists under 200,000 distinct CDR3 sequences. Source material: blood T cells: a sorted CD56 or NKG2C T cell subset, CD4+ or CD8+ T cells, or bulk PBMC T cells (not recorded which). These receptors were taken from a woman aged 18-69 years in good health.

This CDR3 is CAWSVGLAGEKQYF. The chain recombines TRBV30 with TRBJ2-7; TCRdb's D call of TRBD2 is untestable without DNA. CDR3 size: 14 residues. Germline loops: CDR1 GTSNPN, CDR2 SVGIG (reference sequence).

The chain's CDR3 is CASSRTSGGTGEQFF. The rearrangement uses TRBV3-1 and TRBJ2-1; TCRdb proposes TRBD2, but this gene call is untestable without DNA. Germline lookup yields CDR1 LGHDT and CDR2 YNNKEL (reference sequence). The CDR3 has 15 residues.

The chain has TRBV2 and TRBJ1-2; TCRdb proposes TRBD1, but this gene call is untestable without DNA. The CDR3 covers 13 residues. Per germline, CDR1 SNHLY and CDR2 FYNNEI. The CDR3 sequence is CASRGQGNYGYTF. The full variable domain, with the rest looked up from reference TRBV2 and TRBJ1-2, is EPEVTQTPSHQVTQMGQEVILRCVPISNHLYFYWYRQILGQKVEFLVSFYNNEISEKSEIFDDQFSVERPDGSNFTLKIRSTKLEDSAMYFCASRGQGNYGYTFGSGTRLTVV.

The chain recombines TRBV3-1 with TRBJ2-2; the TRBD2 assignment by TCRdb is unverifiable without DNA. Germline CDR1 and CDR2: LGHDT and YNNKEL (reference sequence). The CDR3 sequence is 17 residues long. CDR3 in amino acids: CASTPIAGGRGTGELFF.

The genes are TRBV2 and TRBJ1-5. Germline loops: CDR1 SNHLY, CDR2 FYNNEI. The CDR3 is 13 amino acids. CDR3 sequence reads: CASHWDSNQPQHF.

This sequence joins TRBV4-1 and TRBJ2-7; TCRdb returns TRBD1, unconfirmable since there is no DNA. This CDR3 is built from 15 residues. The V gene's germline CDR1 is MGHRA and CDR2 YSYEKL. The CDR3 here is CASSQGQGNSYEQYF.

The CDR3 reads CSAPNRVRAFF. This chain links TRBV20-1 with TRBJ1-1; TCRdb proposes TRBD1, but this gene call is untestable without DNA. Germline-derived CDR1 and CDR2 are DFQATT and SNEGSKA (reference sequence). The CDR3 is made up of 11 amino acids.

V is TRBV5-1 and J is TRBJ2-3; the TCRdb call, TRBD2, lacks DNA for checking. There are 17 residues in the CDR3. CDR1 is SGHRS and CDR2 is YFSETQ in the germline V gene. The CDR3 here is CASSPWTSSEGTDTQYF. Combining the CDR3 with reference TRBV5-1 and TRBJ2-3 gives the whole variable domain KAGVTQTPRYLIKTRGQQVTLSCSPISGHRSVSWYQQTPGQGLQFLFEYFSETQRNKGNFPGRFSGRQFSNSRSEMNVSTLELGDSALYLCASSPWTSSEGTDTQYFGPGTRLTVL.

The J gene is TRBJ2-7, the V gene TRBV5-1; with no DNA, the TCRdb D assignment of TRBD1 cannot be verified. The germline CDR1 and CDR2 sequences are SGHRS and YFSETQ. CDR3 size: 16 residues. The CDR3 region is CASSFLDRGRSYEQYF.

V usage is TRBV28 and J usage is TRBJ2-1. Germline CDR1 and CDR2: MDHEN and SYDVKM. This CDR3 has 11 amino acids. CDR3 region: CASESTNEQFF.

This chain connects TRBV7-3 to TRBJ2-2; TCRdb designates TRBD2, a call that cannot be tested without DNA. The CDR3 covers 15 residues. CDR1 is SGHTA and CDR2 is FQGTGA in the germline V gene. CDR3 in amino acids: CASSLAGRSPGELFF.

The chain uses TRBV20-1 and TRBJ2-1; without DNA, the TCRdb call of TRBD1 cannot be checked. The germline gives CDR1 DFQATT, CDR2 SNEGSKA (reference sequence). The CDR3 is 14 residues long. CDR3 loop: CSASSGTGNNEQFF.

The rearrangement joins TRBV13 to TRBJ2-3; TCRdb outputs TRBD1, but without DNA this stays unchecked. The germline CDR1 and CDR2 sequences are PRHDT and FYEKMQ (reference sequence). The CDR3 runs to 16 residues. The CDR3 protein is CASTIGGGGITDTQYF.

The CDR3 here is CSARDLLQTEAFF. The chain joins TRBV20-1 to TRBJ1-1. Germline CDR1 and CDR2: DFQATT and SNEGSKA (reference sequence). The CDR3 totals 13 residues.

CDR3 residues: CAWTTGDNSPLHF. The chain employs TRBV30 and TRBJ1-6; TCRdb's D call, TRBD1, is unchecked because there is no DNA. Germline loops: CDR1 GTSNPN, CDR2 SVGIG (reference sequence). The length of the CDR3 is 13 residues.

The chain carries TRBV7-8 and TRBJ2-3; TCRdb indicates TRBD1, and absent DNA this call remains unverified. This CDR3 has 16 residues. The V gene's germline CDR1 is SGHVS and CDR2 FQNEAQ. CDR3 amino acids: CASSSRLTGSTDTQYF. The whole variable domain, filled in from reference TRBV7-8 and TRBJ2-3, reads GAGVSQSPRYKVAKRGQDVALRCDPISGHVSLFWYQQALGQGPEFLTYFQNEAQLDKSGLPSDRFFAERPEGSVSTLKIQRTQQEDSAVYLCASSSRLTGSTDTQYFGPGTRLTVL.

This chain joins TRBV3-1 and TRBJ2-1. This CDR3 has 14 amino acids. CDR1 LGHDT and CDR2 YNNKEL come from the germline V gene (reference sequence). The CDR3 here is CASSPAWSRDEQFF.